Below, 26 T cell receptor beta chains from the same sample are listed, as sequenced in a study of graft-versus-host responses after intestinal transplantation (dated by TCRdb to 2020 to 2022). No antigen has been identified for these receptors. Per the publication, the time point label means: cells obtained before transplantation from donor or recipient. Libraries came from the immunoSEQ multiplex PCR assay. The table comes from immuneACCESS by way of TCRdb, which keeps in-frame sequences with V and J called. Part of the clones is missing from these tables; in studies checked, under half for an unresolved V gene and the rest for unknown reasons. A total of some 84,000 clones appear in this sample, roughly 80% of them only once. The biggest ten clones account for approximately 0.84% of the sample. The sample was unstimulated CD4+ T cells sorted from spleen or lymph node cells, taken before intestinal transplant. These receptors were obtained from a human donor who received an intestinal transplant.

This chain joins TRBV19 and TRBJ2-4, with 12 positions matching TRBD2. J gave up 6 bases and V 3 bases, and 9 bases lay outside the gene matches. The CDR3 length is 17 residues. Germline CDR1 and CDR2: LNHDA and SQIVND (reference sequence). CDR3 DNA sequence: TGTGCCAGTAGTATCGGACTAGCGGGGCGCGGTAGAAACATTCAGTACTTC. Translated, it gives CASSIGLAGRGRNIQYF.

The CDR3 protein is CATGLAGGPIDTQYF. DNA for the CDR3: TGTGCCACTGGGCTAGCGGGAGGGCCTATAGATACGCAGTATTTT. The chain uses TRBV10-3 and TRBJ2-3; the match to TRBD2 covers 12 bases. V trimming: 10 bases; J trimming: 5 bases; junction bases outside the gene matches: 10. This CDR3 has 15 amino acids. The germline V gene encodes CDR1 ENHRY and CDR2 SYGVKD.

The chain carries TRBV5-1 and TRBJ2-3; tentative D call: TRBD2 (7 bases). Germline CDR1 is SGHRS and CDR2 is YFSETQ. With 0 bases removed from V and 5 bases from J, the gap between germline ends came to 19 bases. The CDR3 is 17 amino acids. The chain's CDR3 is CASSLERRGSSGDTQYF. Here the CDR3 DNA reads TGCGCCAGCAGCTTGGAGAGAAGGGGGTCTAGCGGAGATACGCAGTATTTT.

Turning to this clone: The same CDR3 is also encoded by other DNA sequences in this sample. The rearrangement links TRBV28 to TRBJ1-4; the match to TRBD1 covers 8 bases. CDR3 size: 14 residues. The germline V gene encodes CDR1 MDHEN and CDR2 SYDVKM. The V and J ends lost 4 bases and 8 bases, in that order; junction bases with no gene match: 6. This CDR3 reads CASSSQGAREKLFF. The DNA of the CDR3 is TGTGCCAGCAGTTCTCAGGGGGCAAGGGAAAAACTGTTTTTT.

The rearrangement links TRBV28 to TRBJ2-1; D call uncertain. There are 11 residues in the CDR3. Trimming took 7 bases from V and 6 from J, leaving 7 bases between them. CDR1 and CDR2 (germline): MDHEN, SYDVKM. The DNA of the CDR3 is TGTGCCAGCACCCATAGCAATGAGCAGTTCTTC. Protein: CASTHSNEQFF.

The chain carries TRBV2 and TRBJ2-3; D is possibly TRBD1 (5 bases). V was shortened by 5 bases and J by 2 bases, with 11 bases between the two germline ends. The CDR3 runs to 14 residues. Germline CDR1 and CDR2: SNHLY and FYNNEI. The CDR3 sequence is CASSPDRFTDTQYF. In DNA form, the CDR3 reads TGTGCCAGCAGTCCCGACAGATTCACAGATACGCAGTATTTT.

The chain carries TRBV7-3 and TRBJ2-2; 7 bases are a match to TRBD2. The V gene's germline CDR1 is SGHTA and CDR2 FQGTGA. V lost 2 bases and J lost 6; bases outside the gene matches: 3. This CDR3 is built from 14 residues. Here the CDR3 DNA reads TGTGCCAGCAGCTTAGGGCTAGCGGCCGGGGAGCTGTTTTTT. Protein sequence: CASSLGLAAGELFF.

CDR3: CAIPGGPGRETQYF. CDR3 coding DNA: TGTGCCATCCCGGGGGGGCCGGGACGAGAGACCCAGTACTTC. The chain employs TRBV2 and TRBJ2-5; 8 bases line up with TRBD2. Germline values: CDR1 SNHLY, CDR2 FYNNEI. Unmatched junction bases numbered 11, after V lost 10 bases and J lost 4 bases. The CDR3 loop spans 14 amino acids.

The chain couples TRBV5-1 to TRBJ2-3, with D unresolved. This CDR3 is built from 14 residues. CDR1 is SGHRS, CDR2 YFSETQ, per germline. Trimming left V 0 bases short and J 2 bases short, with 7 bases between. The CDR3 loop is CASSLGGYTDTQYF. Written as DNA, the CDR3 is TGCGCCAGCAGCTTGGGCGGATACACAGATACGCAGTATTTT.

The chain joins TRBV7-9 to TRBJ1-2; D is unclear. CDR1 is SEHNR, CDR2 FQNEAQ, per germline (reference sequence). The CDR3 length is 14 residues. V gave up 3 bases and J gave up 4 bases, with 12 bases separating them. CDR3 amino acids: CASSFQQEPYGYTF. For the CDR3, the DNA is TGTGCCAGCAGCTTTCAACAAGAACCCTATGGCTACACCTTC.

The rearrangement joins TRBV5-1 to TRBJ1-1, with D perhaps TRBD1 (6 bases). V dropped 4 bases and J dropped 1 base, with 8 bases sitting between them. Germline values: CDR1 SGHRS, CDR2 YFSETQ. This CDR3 is 13 amino acids long. The DNA for the CDR3 is TGCGCCAGCAGCGGACAGCAGAACACTGAAGCTTTCTTT. Its translation is CASSGQQNTEAFF.

This sequence joins TRBV11-2 and TRBJ2-1, with 7 positions matching TRBD1. The ends lost 5 bases at V and 6 bases at J; junction bases unmatched: 10. Germline assignment: CDR1 SGHAT and CDR2 FQNNGV. The length of the CDR3 is 15 residues. The CDR3 reads CASSPGTANLNEQFF. The CDR3, as DNA: TGTGCCAGCAGCCCGGGGACAGCAAACCTCAATGAGCAGTTCTTC.

The chain couples TRBV23-1 to TRBJ2-5; 9 positions match TRBD1. TRBV23-1 is given ORF status, its function remaining uncertain. The CDR3 has 13 residues. The junction had 4 bases not matched to a gene; V was cut back by 7 bases and J by 4 bases. CDR3 region: CASTEDRGETQYF. The CDR3 nucleotides read TGCGCCAGCACCGAGGACAGGGGAGAGACCCAGTACTTC.

This clone was detected only once. The V and J genes are TRBV6-1 and TRBJ1-3, with 10 bases that match TRBD1. After removal of 4 bases from V and 4 bases from J, the junction contained 4 bases not matched to a gene. Germline CDR1 MNHNS, CDR2 SASEGT. This CDR3 contains 15 residues. CDR3 loop: CASSGGQGLGNTIYF. The CDR3 coding sequence is TGTGCCAGCAGTGGGGGACAGGGGCTAGGAAACACCATATATTTT.

The chain combines TRBV18 with TRBJ2-1; 11 bases are a match to TRBD2. Germline V CDR1 and CDR2: KGHSH, LQKENI. The CDR3 is 16 amino acids. The V and J ends lost 3 bases and 2 bases, in that order; junction bases with no gene match: 3. The CDR3 sequence: CASSPISGGAYNEQFF. The CDR3 DNA reads TGTGCCAGCTCACCGATTAGCGGGGGGGCCTACAATGAGCAGTTCTTC.

The chain recombines TRBV19 with TRBJ1-5; 9 bases are shared with TRBD1. This CDR3 has 15 amino acids. In germline, CDR1 is LNHDA, CDR2 SQIVND (reference sequence). The V segment lost 4 bases and the J segment 7 bases; nucleotides outside the gene matches: 8. In DNA, the CDR3 is TGTGCCAGTAGTAGGACAGGGGAGCCTATGCAGCCCCAGCATTTT. This encodes CASSRTGEPMQPQHF.

Only one count was recorded for this clone. The CDR3 sequence is CASSAGGRGYGYTF. The CDR3 nucleotides read TGCGCCAGCAGCGCCGGTGGTCGTGGTTATGGCTACACCTTC. The chain is built from TRBV5-1 and TRBJ1-2; D gene ambiguous. Trimming took off 4 bases at V and 5 bases at J, with 15 bases between the two ends. Germline-derived CDR1 and CDR2 are SGHRS and YFSETQ. The CDR3 covers 14 residues.

This chain uses TRBV7-9 with TRBJ1-2; possible D gene TRBD1, 5 bases. Germline values: CDR1 SEHNR, CDR2 FQNEAQ (reference sequence). V lost 3 bases and J lost 8, with 10 bases in between. The CDR3 is 12 residues long. CDR3 DNA: TGTGCCAGCAGCTTCCAGGGCGGAGGCTACACCTTC. It encodes CASSFQGGGYTF.

The chain recombines TRBV27 with TRBJ1-5, with 8 bases matching TRBD1. The V gene end was trimmed by 5 bases and the J gene end by 7 bases; junction bases not matched to a gene: 7. Germline V gene lookup returns CDR1 MNHEY and CDR2 SMNVEV (reference sequence). The CDR3 sequence is 14 residues long. The CDR3, as DNA: TGTGCCAGCAGTCCGTCGACAGGGGCACAGCCCCAGCATTTT. The encoded protein is CASSPSTGAQPQHF.

Only one count was recorded for this clone. This sequence joins TRBV6-1 and TRBJ2-2; D ambiguous. Trimming took off 5 bases at V and 4 bases at J, with 14 bases between the two ends. Germline V gene sequence: CDR1 MNHNS, CDR2 SASEGT. This CDR3 spans 15 amino acids. CDR3 in amino acids: CASSLNSLPTGELFF. DNA of the CDR3: TGTGCCAGCAGTCTAAACTCCCTCCCCACCGGGGAGCTGTTTTTT.

V usage is TRBV4-1 and J usage is TRBJ1-3, with TRBD1 matching over 9 bases. CDR1 is MGHRA, CDR2 YSYEKL, per germline. V lost 2 bases to trimming and J lost 1 base; unmatched junction nucleotides: 9. The CDR3 has 18 residues. The CDR3 here is CASSQPPDRGGSGNTIYF. The CDR3 DNA reads as TGCGCCAGCAGCCAACCGCCCGACAGGGGGGGATCTGGAAACACCATATATTTT.

The chain recombines TRBV19 with TRBJ2-7; the match to TRBD1 covers 9 bases. The CDR3 loop spans 15 amino acids. V shed 5 bases and J 2 bases; nucleotides not matched to a gene: 7. Looked up from germline, CDR1 is LNHDA and CDR2 is SQIVND (reference sequence). The chain's CDR3 is CASSVYRGQPYEQYF. The DNA of the CDR3 is TGTGCCAGTAGTGTGTACAGGGGGCAGCCCTACGAGCAGTACTTC.

The chain employs TRBV4-1 and TRBJ2-1; D possibly corresponds to TRBD2 (5 bases). This CDR3 spans 16 amino acids. V was trimmed by 1 base and J by 4 bases, leaving 14 bases between them. Germline CDR1 MGHRA, CDR2 YSYEKL. The chain's CDR3 is CASSQGSGLSYNEQFF. CDR3 nucleotide sequence: TGCGCCAGCAGCCAAGGGTCTGGACTCTCTTACAATGAGCAGTTCTTC.

This clone was observed a few times. V and J are TRBV2 and TRBJ2-2; 9 bases fit TRBD1. In germline, CDR1 is SNHLY, CDR2 FYNNEI. This CDR3 has 15 amino acids. Trimming cost V 7 bases and J 2 bases; bases outside gene matches: 5. The CDR3 spells CASTLGQGNTGELFF. The CDR3 bases are TGTGCCAGCACCCTGGGACAGGGAAACACCGGGGAGCTGTTTTTT.

The chain joins TRBV4-2 to TRBJ2-6, with 8 bases identical to TRBD1. The CDR3 contains 17 residues. Germline V gives CDR1 LGHNA, CDR2 YNFKEQ. V trimming: 3 bases; J trimming: 1 base; junction bases outside the gene matches: 5. This CDR3 is CASSHRTGNSGANVLTF. The CDR3 DNA sequence: TGTGCCAGCAGCCACAGGACAGGGAATTCTGGGGCCAACGTCCTGACTTTC.

V gene TRBV2 combines with J gene TRBJ2-7; D is undetermined. The germline gives CDR1 SNHLY, CDR2 FYNNEI. This CDR3 spans 10 amino acids. V dropped 5 bases and J dropped 3 bases, with 2 bases sitting between them. Here the CDR3 DNA reads TGTGCCAGCAGTCTCTACGAGCAGTACTTC. Translated: CASSLYEQYF.